One and the same sample provided the 4 T cell receptor beta chains below, sequenced in a study of shared clonotypes between healthy human individuals. Libraries were prepared by immunoSEQ multiplex PCR; TCRdb keeps only in-frame clonotypes and omits some of them. This sample has approximately 2.5 million clones, with 93% found just once. Specimen: naive CD4+ T cells from PBMCs. Described subset: CD45RA+ positively selected. The origin of the receptors is a man between 18 and 29 years old in good health. Some clones in this sample may be carry-over from other donors' samples.

The chain employs TRBV7-8 and TRBJ2-6; weak D call: TRBD2 (6 bases). Deletions cut 5 bases from V and 0 bases from J, with 14 bases between. The germline CDR1 and CDR2 sequences are SGHVS and FQNEAQ. The length of the CDR3 is 17 residues. The CDR3 bases are TGTGCCAGCAGCCCCAGACTAGGGAACTCTGGGGCCAACGTCCTGACTTTC. Protein sequence: CASSPRLGNSGANVLTF.

The chain uses TRBV5-4 and TRBJ2-7; tentative D call: TRBD1 (6 bases). V lost 1 base, J lost 0 bases, and 14 bases lay in between. CDR1 is SGHNT, CDR2 YYREEE, per germline (reference sequence). The CDR3 loop spans 16 amino acids. CDR3 residues: CASSLSEGDYSYEQYF. The CDR3 DNA sequence: TGTGCCAGCAGCTTGAGTGAGGGGGATTACTCCTACGAGCAGTACTTC.

The rearrangement uses TRBV10-1 and TRBJ2-1; 9 nucleotides line up with TRBD2. The CDR3 length is 16 residues. Germline trimming cut 2 bases from V and 7 bases from J; bases unmatched to any gene: 9. From germline, CDR1 is WNHNN and CDR2 SYGVQD (reference sequence). CDR3 coding DNA: TGCGCCAGCAGTGAGGCGGGGGGGCCGTCCGATAATGAGCAGTTCTTC. As protein: CASSEAGGPSDNEQFF.

The genes are TRBV9 and TRBJ1-2; D gene uncertain. The CDR3 consists of 12 residues. Trimming took 3 bases from V and 8 from J, leaving 11 bases between them. Germline lookup yields CDR1 SGDLS and CDR2 YYNGEE. The CDR3: CASSAEPRGYTF. CDR3 in DNA: TGTGCCAGCAGCGCGGAGCCTCGGGGCTACACCTTC.